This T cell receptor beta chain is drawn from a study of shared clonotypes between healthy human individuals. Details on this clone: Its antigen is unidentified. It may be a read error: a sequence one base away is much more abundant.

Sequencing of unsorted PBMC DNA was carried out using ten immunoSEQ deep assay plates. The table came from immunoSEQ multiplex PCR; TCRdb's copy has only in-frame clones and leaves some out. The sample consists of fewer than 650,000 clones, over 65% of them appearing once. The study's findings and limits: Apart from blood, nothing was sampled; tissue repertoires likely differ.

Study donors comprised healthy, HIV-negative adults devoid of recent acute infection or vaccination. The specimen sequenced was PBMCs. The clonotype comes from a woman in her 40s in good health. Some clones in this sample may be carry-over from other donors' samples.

In nucleotides, the CDR3 is TGTGCCAGCAGCCAGGGGAGGGGGACTGGAGCTTTCTTT. Translation: CASSQGRGTGAFF. The V and J genes are TRBV14 and TRBJ1-1; TRBD1 might be the D (6 bases). This CDR3 is built from 13 residues. From germline, CDR1 is SGHDN and CDR2 FVKESK.